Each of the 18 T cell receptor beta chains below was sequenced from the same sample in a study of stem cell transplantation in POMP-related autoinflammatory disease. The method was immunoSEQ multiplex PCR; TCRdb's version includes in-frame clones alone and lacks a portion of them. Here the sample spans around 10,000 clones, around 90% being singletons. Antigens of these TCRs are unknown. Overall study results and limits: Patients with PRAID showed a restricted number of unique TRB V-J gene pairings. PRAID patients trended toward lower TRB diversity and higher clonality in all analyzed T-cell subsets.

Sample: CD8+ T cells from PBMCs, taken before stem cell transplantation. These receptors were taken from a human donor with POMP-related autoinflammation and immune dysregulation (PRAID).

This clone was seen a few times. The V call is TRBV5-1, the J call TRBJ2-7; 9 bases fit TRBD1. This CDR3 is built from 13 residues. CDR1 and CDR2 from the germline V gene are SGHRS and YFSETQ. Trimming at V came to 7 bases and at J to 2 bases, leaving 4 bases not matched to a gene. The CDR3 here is CASARTGAYEQYF. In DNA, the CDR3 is TGCGCCAGCGCCCGGACAGGGGCCTACGAGCAGTACTTC.

CDR3 DNA: TGTGCCAGCAGTGATGATGGGGCAGGGAAGCAGTACTTC. Translating gives CASSDDGAGKQYF. This chain joins TRBV2 and TRBJ2-7; D might be TRBD1 (5 bases). Germline values: CDR1 SNHLY, CDR2 FYNNEI. The V and J ends lost 3 bases and 8 bases respectively, with 14 bases between them. There are 13 residues in the CDR3.

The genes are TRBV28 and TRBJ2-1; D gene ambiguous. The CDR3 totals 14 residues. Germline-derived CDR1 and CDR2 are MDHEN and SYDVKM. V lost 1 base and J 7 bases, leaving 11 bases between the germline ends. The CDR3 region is CASSLYASLNEQFF. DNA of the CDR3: TGTGCCAGCAGTTTATACGCCAGCCTAAATGAGCAGTTCTTC. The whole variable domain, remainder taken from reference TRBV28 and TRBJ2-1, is DVKVTQSSRYLVKRTGEKVFLECVQDMDHENMFWYRQDPGLGLRLIYFSYDVKMKEKGDIPEGYSVSREKKERFSLILESASTNQTSMYLCASSLYASLNEQFFGPGTRLTVL.

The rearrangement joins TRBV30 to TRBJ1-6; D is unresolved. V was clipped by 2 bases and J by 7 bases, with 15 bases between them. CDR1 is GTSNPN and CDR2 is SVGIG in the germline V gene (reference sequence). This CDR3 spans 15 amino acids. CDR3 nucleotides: TGTGCCTGGAGTTCGGGGTCGGCGGGAAATTCACCCCTCCACTTT. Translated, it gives CAWSSGSAGNSPLHF. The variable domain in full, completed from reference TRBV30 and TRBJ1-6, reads SQTIHQWPATLVQPVGSPLSLECTVEGTSNPNLYWYRQAAGRGLQLLFYSVGIGQISSEVPQNLSASRPQDRQFILSSKKLLLSDSGFYLCAWSSGSAGNSPLHFGNGTRLTVT.

The CDR3 sequence: CASSFSSTEQFF. The CDR3 region has the DNA TGCGCCAGCAGCTTCTCTAGCACTGAGCAGTTCTTC. The chain has TRBV5-1 and TRBJ2-1, with D possibly being TRBD2 (5 bases). Deletions cut 2 bases from V and 9 bases from J, with 9 bases between. This CDR3 comprises 12 residues. CDR1 SGHRS and CDR2 YFSETQ come from the germline V gene.

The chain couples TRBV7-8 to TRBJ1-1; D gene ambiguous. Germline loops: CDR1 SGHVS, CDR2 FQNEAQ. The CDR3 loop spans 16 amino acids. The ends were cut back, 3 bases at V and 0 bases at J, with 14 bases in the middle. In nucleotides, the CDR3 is TGTGCCAGCAGCTTCAGAGGCCAGCTCATGAACACTGAAGCTTTCTTT. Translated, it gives CASSFRGQLMNTEAFF.

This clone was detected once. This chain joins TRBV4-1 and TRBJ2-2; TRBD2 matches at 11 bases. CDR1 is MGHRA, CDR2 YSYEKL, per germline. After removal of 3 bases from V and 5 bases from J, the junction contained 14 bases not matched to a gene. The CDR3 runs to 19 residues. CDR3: CASSHLGQPLAGGTGELFF. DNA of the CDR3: TGCGCCAGCAGCCACCTCGGGCAACCCCTAGCGGGAGGTACCGGGGAGCTGTTTTTT.

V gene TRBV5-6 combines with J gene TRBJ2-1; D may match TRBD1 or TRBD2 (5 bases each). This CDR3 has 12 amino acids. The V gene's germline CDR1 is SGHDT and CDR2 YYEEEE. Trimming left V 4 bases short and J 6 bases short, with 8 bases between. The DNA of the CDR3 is TGTGCCAGCAGCCCCGGGGCCAATGAGCAGTTCTTC. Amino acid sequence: CASSPGANEQFF.

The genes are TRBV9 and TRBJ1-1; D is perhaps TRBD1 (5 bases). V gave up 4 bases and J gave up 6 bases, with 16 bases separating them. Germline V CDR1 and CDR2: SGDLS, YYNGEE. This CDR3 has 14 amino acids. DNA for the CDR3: TGTGCCAGCAGCCCCAACCCGGGAGGGGCTGAAGCTTTCTTT. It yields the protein CASSPNPGGAEAFF.

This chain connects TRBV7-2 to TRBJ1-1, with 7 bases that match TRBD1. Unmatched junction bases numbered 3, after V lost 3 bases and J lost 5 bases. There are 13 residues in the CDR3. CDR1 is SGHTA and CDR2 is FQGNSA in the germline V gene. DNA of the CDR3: TGTGCCAGCAGCTTTGCAGGGGGAACTGAAGCTTTCTTT. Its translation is CASSFAGGTEAFF.

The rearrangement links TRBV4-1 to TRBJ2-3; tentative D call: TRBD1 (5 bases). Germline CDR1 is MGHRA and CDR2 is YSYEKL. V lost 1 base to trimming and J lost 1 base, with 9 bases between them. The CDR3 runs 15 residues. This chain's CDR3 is CASSQAQGRTDTQYF. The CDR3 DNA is TGCGCCAGCAGCCAAGCGCAGGGCCGCACAGATACGCAGTATTTT.

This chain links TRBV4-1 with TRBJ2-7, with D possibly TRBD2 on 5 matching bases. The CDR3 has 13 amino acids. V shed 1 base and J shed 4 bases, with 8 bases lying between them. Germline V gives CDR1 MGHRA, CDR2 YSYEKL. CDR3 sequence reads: CASSQVGSYEQYF. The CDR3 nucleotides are TGCGCCAGCAGCCAAGTTGGGAGTTACGAGCAGTACTTC.

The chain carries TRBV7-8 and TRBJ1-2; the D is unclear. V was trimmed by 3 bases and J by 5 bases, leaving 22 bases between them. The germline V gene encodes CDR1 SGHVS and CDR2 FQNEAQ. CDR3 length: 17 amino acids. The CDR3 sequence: CASSFFGRNIGGYGYTF. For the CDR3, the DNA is TGTGCCAGCAGCTTTTTCGGCCGGAACATCGGAGGGTATGGCTACACCTTC.

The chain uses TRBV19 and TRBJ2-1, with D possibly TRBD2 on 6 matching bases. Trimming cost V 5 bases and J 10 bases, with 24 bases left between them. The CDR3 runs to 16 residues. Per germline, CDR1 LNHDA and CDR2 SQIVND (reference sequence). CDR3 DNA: TGTGCCAGTAGTTATTCGTCGGGACTTTCGCCGGGGGAGCAGTTCTTC. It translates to CASSYSSGLSPGEQFF.

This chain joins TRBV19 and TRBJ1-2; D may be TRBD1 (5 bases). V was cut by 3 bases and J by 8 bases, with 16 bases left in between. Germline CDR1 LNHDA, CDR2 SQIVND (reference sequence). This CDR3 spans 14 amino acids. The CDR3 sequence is CASSIPGTLGGYTF. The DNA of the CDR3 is TGTGCCAGTAGTATCCCCGGGACTTTAGGAGGCTACACCTTC.

The DNA of the CDR3 is TGTGCCAGTAGTATAGTGGCCAGCGCTAGCTATGGCTACACCTTC. Protein: CASSIVASASYGYTF. The V and J genes are TRBV19 and TRBJ1-2; D not resolved. This CDR3 has 15 residues. The germline gives CDR1 LNHDA, CDR2 SQIVND (reference sequence). The ends were cut back, 1 base at V and 4 bases at J, with 13 bases in the middle. Full variable domain (rest looked up from reference TRBV19 and TRBJ1-2): DGGITQSPKYLFRKEGQNVTLSCEQNLNHDAMYWYRQDPGQGLRLIYYSQIVNDFQKGDIAEGYSVSREKKESFPLTVTSAQKNPTAFYLCASSIVASASYGYTFGSGTRLTVV.

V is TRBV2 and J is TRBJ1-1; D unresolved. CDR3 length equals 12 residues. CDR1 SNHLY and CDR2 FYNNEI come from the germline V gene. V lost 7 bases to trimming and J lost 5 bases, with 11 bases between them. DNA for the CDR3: TGTGCCAGCAATCCGGGCCGAACTGAAGCTTTCTTT. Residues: CASNPGRTEAFF.

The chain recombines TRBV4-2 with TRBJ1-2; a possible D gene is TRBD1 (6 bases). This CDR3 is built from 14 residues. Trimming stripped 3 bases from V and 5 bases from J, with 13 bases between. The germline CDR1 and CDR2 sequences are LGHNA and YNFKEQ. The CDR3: CASSHTDSRYGYTF. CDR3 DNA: TGTGCCAGCAGCCATACGGACAGCAGGTATGGCTACACCTTC.